This T cell receptor beta chain was captured by sequencing in a study of cytomegalovirus exposure and HLA in healthy donors. Study-wide results and limits: Subsequent analysis showed first-cohort TCR clusters tending to co-occur in roughly 130 validation repertoires. It was confirmed in vitro that a few of the CMV-associated chains were specific for CMV antigens.

The germline V and J ends were trimmed by 6 bases and 3 bases, with 15 bases remaining between them. CDR1 is SGHRS, CDR2 YFSETQ, per germline. This CDR3 contains 14 residues. Repertoires were generated with immunoSEQ multiplex PCR, while TCRdb's copy carries only in-frame clones and drops some. Among approximately 100,000 clones listed, less than 90% were seen once. The donors were members of the roughly 120-subject validation cohort (separate from the approximately 650-subject first cohort). Comments on this clone: Its cognate antigen is unknown.

The sequenced material came from PBMCs. The rearrangement uses TRBV5-1 and TRBJ1-2; possibly TRBD1 for D (5 bases). This clonotype originated in a young woman in good health and CMV-seropositive. The CDR3 DNA reads as TGCGCCAGCACCGATTGGGGCAGCGACTATGGCTACACCTTC. This translates into CASTDWGSDYGYTF. The whole variable domain, filled in from reference TRBV5-1 and TRBJ1-2, reads KAGVTQTPRYLIKTRGQQVTLSCSPISGHRSVSWYQQTPGQGLQFLFEYFSETQRNKGNFPGRFSGRQFSNSRSEMNVSTLELGDSALYLCASTDWGSDYGYTFGSGTRLTVV.